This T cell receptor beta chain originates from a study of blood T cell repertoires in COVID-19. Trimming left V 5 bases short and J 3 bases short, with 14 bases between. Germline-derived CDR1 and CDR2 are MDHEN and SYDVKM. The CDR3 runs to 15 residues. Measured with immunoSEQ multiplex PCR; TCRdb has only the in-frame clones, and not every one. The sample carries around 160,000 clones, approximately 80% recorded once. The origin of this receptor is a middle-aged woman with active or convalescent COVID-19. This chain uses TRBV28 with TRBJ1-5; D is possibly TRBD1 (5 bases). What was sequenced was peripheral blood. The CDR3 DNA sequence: TGTGCCAGCAGTGTAGGAGACAGTTCCAATCAGCCCCAGCATTTT. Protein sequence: CASSVGDSSNQPQHF.